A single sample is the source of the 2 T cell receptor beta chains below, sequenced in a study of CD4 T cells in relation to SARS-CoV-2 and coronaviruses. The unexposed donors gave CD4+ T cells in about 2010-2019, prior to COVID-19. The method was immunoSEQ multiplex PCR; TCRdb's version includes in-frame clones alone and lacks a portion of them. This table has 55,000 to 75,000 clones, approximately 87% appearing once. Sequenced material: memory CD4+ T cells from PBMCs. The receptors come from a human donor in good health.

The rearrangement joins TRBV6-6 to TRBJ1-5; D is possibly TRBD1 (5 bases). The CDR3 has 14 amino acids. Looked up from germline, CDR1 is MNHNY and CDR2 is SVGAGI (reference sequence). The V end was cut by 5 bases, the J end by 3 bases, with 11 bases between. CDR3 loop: CASSRDSNNQPQHF. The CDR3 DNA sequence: TGTGCCAGCAGTCGAGACAGTAACAATCAGCCCCAGCATTTT.

The CDR3, as DNA: TGTGCCAGCAGGGCTGAGAACACCGGGACTGAAGCTTTCTTT. Protein: CASRAENTGTEAFF. The genes are TRBV6-5 and TRBJ1-1, with D unclear. Germline lookup yields CDR1 MNHEY and CDR2 SVGAGI. This CDR3 is built from 14 residues. Trimming stripped 6 bases from V and 5 bases from J, with 16 bases between.